This TCR beta chain appears in the sequencing data of a study of shared clonotypes between healthy human individuals. Findings and caveats of the study: At large depth, rarefaction still showed sorted-subset sequencing to be incomplete. Sequencing depth was predicted to influence how clonotypes are shared among donors. Clonotypes which were not shared had lower generation probabilities than clonotypes that all four donors shared.

Genomic DNA (from each subset) was split evenly across several immunoSEQ plates. Method: immunoSEQ multiplex PCR; TCRdb's copy keeps in-frame clones and lacks some. The repertoire holds over 1.5 million clones, with under 99% as singletons. A word on this clone: No antigen is known for it.

This CDR3 is 14 amino acids long. Per the germline V gene, CDR1 is WSHSY and CDR2 is SAAADI. Trimming shortened V by 4 bases and J by 7 bases, and 16 bases separated the two germline ends. The genes are TRBV10-2 and TRBJ2-5; D is undetermined. Sequences were obtained from naive CD4+ T cells sorted from blood. Noted subset: CD45RA+ positively selected. The clonotype originates from a man younger than 40 in good health. The CDR3 DNA reads as TGCGCCAGCAGTGGTCAGTTAGGCGGTGTGACCCAGTACTTC. Amino acid sequence: CASSGQLGGVTQYF.